This T cell receptor beta chain was sequenced during a study of CD8+CD57+ T cells in acquired aplastic anemia. The template for TCR beta VDJ and CDR3 sequence profiling was genomic DNA. MiXCR was run by TCRdb on the reads, yielding one entry per CDR3 protein. The sample shows 200,000 to 250,000 distinct CDR3 sequences, 50% to 70% of them seen only once. The CDR3 spans 14 residues. The junction had 5 bases not matched to a gene; V was cut back by 6 bases and J by 3 bases. The count of this clonotype is one. Its target is unknown. Study-level results: Common to patients and controls were 25 to 30 CD8+ CDR3 sequences.

Sequencing was done on patients that had shown CD8+CD57+ cell expansion by flow cytometry. At blood sampling, none of the patients had yet received therapy. The TCR comes from a human donor with aplastic anemia. The rearrangement joins TRBV12-3 or TRBV12-4 to TRBJ1-2, with TRBD1 matching over 9 bases. The sample consisted of sorted CD4+, CD8+, or CD8+CD57+ T cells (not recorded which) from PBMCs. CDR3 amino acids: CASSRRDRDYGYTF. The CDR3 DNA sequence: TGTGCCAGCAGCCGCCGGGACAGGGACTATGGCTACACCTTC.